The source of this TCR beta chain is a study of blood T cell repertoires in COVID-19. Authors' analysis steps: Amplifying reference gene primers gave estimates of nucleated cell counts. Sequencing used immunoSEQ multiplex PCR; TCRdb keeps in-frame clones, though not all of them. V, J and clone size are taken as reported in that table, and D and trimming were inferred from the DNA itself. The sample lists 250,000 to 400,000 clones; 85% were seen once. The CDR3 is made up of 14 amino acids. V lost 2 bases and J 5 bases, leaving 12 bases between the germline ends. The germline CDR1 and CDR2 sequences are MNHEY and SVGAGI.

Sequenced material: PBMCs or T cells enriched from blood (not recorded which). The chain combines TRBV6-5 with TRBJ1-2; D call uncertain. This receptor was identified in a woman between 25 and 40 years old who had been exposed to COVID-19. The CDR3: CASSYLRSSYGYTF. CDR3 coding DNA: TGTGCCAGCAGTTACCTTCGAAGCTCATATGGCTACACCTTC.